Sequencing of this T cell receptor beta chain was carried out in a study of blood T cell repertoires in COVID-19. Membership in each cohort depended on participant-reported clinical history. The recovered donors of Cohort 3 showed two negative PCRs, clearance, or symptom resolution. The data were produced by immunoSEQ multiplex PCR, yet TCRdb's version contains in-frame clones alone and is incomplete. The repertoire holds around 300,000 clones, with 75% to 90% as singletons. V gave up 0 bases and J gave up 4 bases, with 12 bases separating them. Germline V gene lookup returns CDR1 KGHDR and CDR2 SFDVKD. The CDR3 covers 16 residues.

Sequencing was done on a sample of PBMCs or T cells enriched from blood (not recorded which). This sequence was found in a woman aged 50 to 60 who had recovered from COVID-19. The chain links TRBV24-1 to TRBJ1-3; D perhaps matches TRBD1 (6 bases). CDR3 sequence: CATSDLRGAFGNTIYF. In DNA form, the CDR3 reads TGTGCCACCAGTGATTTGCGGGGGGCATTCGGAAACACCATATATTTT.